This T cell receptor beta chain was found in a study of T cell changes during pregnancy in multiple sclerosis. This CDR3 is built from 13 residues. Per germline, CDR1 SQVTM and CDR2 ANQGSEA. The V and J ends lost 7 bases and 4 bases respectively, with 17 bases between them. This table comes from immunoSEQ multiplex PCR, and its TCRdb copy is limited to in-frame clones, with some not included. Found here are approximately 66,000 clones, 80% to 95% of them singletons; the top ten hold 2%. The chain has TRBV29-1 and TRBJ2-7; maybe TRBD2 (5 bases). The sequenced sample was peripheral blood, obtained in the third trimester of pregnancy. The sequence was collected from a female donor in good health, enrolled as a control in a pregnancy study. CDR3 region: CSATNRGLYEQYF. The CDR3 DNA is TGCAGCGCTACAAACAGAGGGTTATACGAGCAGTACTTC.